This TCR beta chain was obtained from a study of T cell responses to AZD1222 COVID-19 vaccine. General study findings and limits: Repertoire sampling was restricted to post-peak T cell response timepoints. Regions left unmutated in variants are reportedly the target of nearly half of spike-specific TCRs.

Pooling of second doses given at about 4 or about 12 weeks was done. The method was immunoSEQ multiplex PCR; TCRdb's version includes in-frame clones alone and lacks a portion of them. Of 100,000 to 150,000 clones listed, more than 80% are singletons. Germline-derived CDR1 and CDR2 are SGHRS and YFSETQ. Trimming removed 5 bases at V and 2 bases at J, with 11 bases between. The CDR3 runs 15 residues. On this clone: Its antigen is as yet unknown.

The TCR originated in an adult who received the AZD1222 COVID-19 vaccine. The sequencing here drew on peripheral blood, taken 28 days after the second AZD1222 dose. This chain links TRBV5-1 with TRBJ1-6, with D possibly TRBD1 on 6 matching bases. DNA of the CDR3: TGCGCCAGCAGTGGGGGCGAGACCTATAATTCACCCCTCCACTTT. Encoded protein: CASSGGETYNSPLHF.